A selection of T cell receptor beta chains follows, all from one sample in a study of beta chain features in type 1 diabetes. TCRdb's copy holds only in-frame clones and misses some; the assay was immunoSEQ multiplex PCR. The table records more than 250,000 clones, about 15% of them present only once. The sequenced sample was naive CD4+ T cells from blood. The receptors derive from a man aged 18 to 30 with type 1 diabetes. Each CDR3 is given with its conserved first and last residue. A D gene is named only where the DNA matches it firmly. Only some rows state a clone size, as once, few, many or a class for expanded clones.

cdr3_aa cdr3_nt d_call v_call clone_size j_call
CASSRATGSYEQYF TGTGCCAGCAGCAGGGCAACAGGATCCTACGAGCAGTACTTC . TRBV14 few TRBJ2-7
CATSRDWQGDKYF TGTGCCACCAGCAGAGATTGGCAGGGTGATAAGTACTTC . TRBV15 . TRBJ2-7
CAWGQGGSNQPQHF TGTGCCTGGGGACAGGGGGGAAGCAATCAGCCCCAGCATTTT TRBD1 TRBV30 few TRBJ1-5
CAISALSYGYTF TGTGCCATCAGTGCCCTCAGTTATGGCTACACCTTC . TRBV10-3 . TRBJ1-2
CAISPFGAAGEQYF TGTGCCATCAGCCCGTTCGGGGCCGCGGGGGAGCAGTACTTC . TRBV10-3 few TRBJ2-7
CASSQLPGTGDTQYF TGTGCCAGCAGCCAACTCCCGGGGACAGGCGATACGCAGTATTTT TRBD1 TRBV4-2 few TRBJ2-3
CASTPGQGYNEQFF TGTGCCAGTACTCCGGGACAGGGATACAATGAGCAGTTCTTC TRBD1 TRBV19 . TRBJ2-1
CASSLGGDQPQHF TGTGCCAGCAGCTTAGGCGGGGATCAGCCCCAGCATTTT . TRBV7-6 . TRBJ1-5
CASRPSGGAGTQYF TGCGCCAGCAGGCCTAGCGGGGGGGCCGGGACCCAGTACTTC TRBD2 TRBV10-2 . TRBJ2-5
CASSLLRDIFHEQYF TGTGCCAGCAGCTTATTACGGGACATTTTCCACGAGCAGTACTTC . TRBV7-7 . TRBJ2-7
CASSYSNGGPDTQYF TGTGCCAGCAGTTACTCGAATGGGGGCCCAGATACGCAGTATTTT . TRBV6-5 . TRBJ2-3
CASSLGGTSGGVEQFF TGTGCCAGCAGCTTGGGCGGGACTAGCGGGGGCGTTGAGCAGTTCTTC TRBD2 TRBV5-4 few TRBJ2-1
CASSFGQGDLDTQYF TGCGCCAGCAGCTTCGGACAGGGGGACTTGGATACGCAGTATTTT TRBD1 TRBV5-1 . TRBJ2-3
CASRKPGETGELFF TGTGCCAGCAGGAAACCCGGGGAGACCGGGGAGCTGTTTTTT . TRBV11-2 . TRBJ2-2
CASSRSGATDTQYF TGTGCCAGCAGTCGGAGCGGGGCGACAGATACGCAGTATTTT TRBD2 TRBV28 . TRBJ2-3
CASRTRDRPYEQYF TGTGCCAGCAGGACCCGGGACAGGCCCTACGAGCAGTACTTC TRBD1 TRBV28 . TRBJ2-7
CASRGTSNEQFF TGTGCCAGCAGGGGGACTAGCAATGAGCAGTTCTTC TRBD2 TRBV6-5 . TRBJ2-1
CASSLAGGRETQYF TGTGCCAGCAGCTTAGCGGGAGGGCGAGAGACCCAGTACTTC TRBD2 TRBV7-2 . TRBJ2-5
CASSLGRAGTYEQYF TGTGCCAGCAGCTTGGGACGGGCGGGGACTTACGAGCAGTACTTC . TRBV11-3 . TRBJ2-7
CASSLYRGNEQFF TGTGCCAGCAGCTTATACAGGGGAAATGAGCAGTTCTTC TRBD1 TRBV7-2 . TRBJ2-1
CASSQERPSGRSDNEQFF TGTGCCAGCAGCCAAGAACGGCCTAGCGGGAGATCGGACAATGAGCAGTTCTTC TRBD2 TRBV4-2 . TRBJ2-1
CASSASGRLTYEQYF TGTGCCAGCAGTGCTAGCGGGAGGTTGACCTACGAGCAGTACTTC TRBD2 TRBV6-5 . TRBJ2-7
CASRGQTYEQYF TGTGCCAGCAGAGGACAGACCTACGAGCAGTACTTC . TRBV6-5 . TRBJ2-7
CASSSGLAGGIYNEQFF TGTGCCAGCTCATCGGGACTAGCGGGAGGAATTTACAATGAGCAGTTCTTC TRBD2 TRBV18 . TRBJ2-1
CASSISRVYSNQPQHF TGTGCCAGTAGTATCAGCAGGGTTTATAGCAATCAGCCCCAGCATTTT . TRBV19 . TRBJ1-5
CASSLGVRGFAYTF TGTGCCAGCAGTTTAGGAGTCAGGGGCTTTGCCTACACCTTC . TRBV27 . TRBJ1-2
CASRSFSEQYF TGTGCCAGCAGGAGTTTCTCCGAGCAGTACTTC . TRBV2 . TRBJ2-7
CASSQEGQGFYEQYF TGCGCCAGCAGCCAAGAAGGACAGGGGTTTTACGAGCAGTACTTC TRBD1 TRBV4-3 . TRBJ2-7
CALDSRGVEVTDTQYF TGTGCCTTGGACTCCAGGGGCGTGGAAGTCACAGATACGCAGTATTTT . TRBV30 . TRBJ2-3
CASSPDPGRSYEQYF TGCGCCAGCAGCCCCGACCCGGGGAGGTCCTACGAGCAGTACTTC . TRBV5-1 . TRBJ2-7
CASSRAGWAGSEQFF TGTGCCAGCAGCCGTGCGGGGTGGGCGGGCAGTGAGCAGTTCTTC . TRBV11-3 . TRBJ2-1
CASILTGSPLANSYNEQFF TGTGCCAGTATCCTGACAGGCTCCCCCTTGGCGAACTCCTACAATGAGCAGTTCTTC . TRBV7-9 . TRBJ2-1
CASSQWRDQETQYF TGTGCCAGCAGCCAGTGGCGGGACCAAGAGACCCAGTACTTC . TRBV7-2 . TRBJ2-5
CASSQDPPGQGIEKLFF TGCGCCAGCAGCCAAGACCCCCCGGGACAGGGGATTGAAAAACTGTTTTTT TRBD1 TRBV4-3 few TRBJ1-4
CASSFTGGSTGELFF TGCGCCAGCAGCTTTACAGGGGGTAGCACCGGGGAGCTGTTTTTT TRBD1 TRBV5-1 few TRBJ2-2
CAWKAAATQYF TGTGCCTGGAAGGCGGCCGCAACGCAGTATTTT . TRBV30 few TRBJ2-3
CASGPQVGEQFF TGTGCTAGTGGTCCACAGGTGGGGGAGCAGTTCTTC . TRBV12-5 . TRBJ2-1
CASSRTSGQETQYF TGTGCCAGCAGCCGGACTAGCGGTCAAGAGACCCAGTACTTC TRBD2 TRBV2 . TRBJ2-5
CASSQDGGLTEAFF TGCGCCAGCAGCCAAGACGGGGGGTTGACTGAAGCTTTCTTT . TRBV4-3 few TRBJ1-1
CASSSKGLHYEQYF TGTGCCAGCAGTTCAAAGGGGCTACACTACGAGCAGTACTTC . TRBV27 . TRBJ2-7
CAWRSTGWTEAFF TGTGCCTGGAGATCGACAGGGTGGACTGAAGCTTTCTTT TRBD1 TRBV30 few TRBJ1-1
CASSRRLQEAETQYF TGTGCCAGCAGCCGCCGGCTCCAGGAAGCAGAGACCCAGTACTTC . TRBV6-5 . TRBJ2-5
CASGRGLYEQYF TGTGCCAGCGGCAGGGGGCTGTACGAGCAGTACTTC TRBD1 TRBV2 few TRBJ2-7
CASSPRLAALQETQYF TGTGCCAGTAGTCCTCGACTAGCGGCACTCCAAGAGACCCAGTACTTC TRBD2 TRBV19 . TRBJ2-5
CASSQDITSGTYEQYF TGTGCCAGCAGCCAAGATATAACTAGCGGAACCTACGAGCAGTACTTC TRBD2 TRBV4-2 . TRBJ2-7
CASHPGVGLAGGMSFF TGTGCCAGCCACCCTGGGGTAGGCCTGGCCGGAGGAATGTCTTTCTTT . TRBV19 . TRBJ1-1
CASSQGEATEAFF TGTGCCAGCTCTCAAGGGGAGGCCACTGAAGCTTTCTTT . TRBV18 few TRBJ1-1
CASSVAGPPTDTQYF TGTGCCAGCAGCGTAGCAGGCCCGCCGACAGATACGCAGTATTTT . TRBV9 . TRBJ2-3
CASSLGRPGDPYGYTF TGTGCCAGCAGTCTCGGACGGCCGGGGGATCCTTATGGCTACACCTTC . TRBV27 few TRBJ1-2
CASSLDNPPDTQYF TGTGCCAGCAGCCTGGACAACCCCCCAGATACGCAGTATTTT . TRBV7-2 few TRBJ2-3
CASYGGVGTDTQYF TGCGCCAGCTACGGTGGAGTGGGCACAGATACGCAGTATTTT . TRBV5-1 . TRBJ2-3
CATSRTEIGYGYTF TGTGCCACCAGCAGAACTGAGATCGGCTATGGCTACACCTTC . TRBV15 . TRBJ1-2
CASSPRTENTEAFF TGTGCCAGCTCACCCAGGACAGAGAACACTGAAGCTTTCTTT . TRBV18 few TRBJ1-1
CASSLGVSGSREQFF TGCGCCAGCAGCTTGGGAGTTAGCGGGAGCAGGGAGCAGTTCTTC TRBD2 TRBV5-1 . TRBJ2-1